This T cell receptor beta chain was recovered during a study of T cells in Graves' hyperthyroidism and ophthalmopathy. Regarding the study as a whole: In the blood, most expanded thyroid clonotypes above 0.001 appeared as well.

Germline trimming cut 4 bases from V and 0 bases from J; bases unmatched to any gene: 5. This CDR3 spans 15 amino acids. CDR1 is WSHSY and CDR2 is SAAADI in the germline V gene. TCR beta CDR3 regions were amplified from RNA transcripts. Primed by the HTBI set, a first-round RT-PCR was run on the TCR CDR3. TCRdb redid the calling of the multiplex PCR reads with MiXCR, one entry per CDR3 protein. The sample contains some 350,000 distinct CDR3 sequences, 12% to 15% of which appear only once. Clinicians diagnosed patients from clinical symptoms, serum thyroxine and TRAb, thyroid ultrasound and orbital computed tomography. This clonotype has only a few counts. What it binds is not known.

This sequence joins TRBV10-2 and TRBJ1-2; 7 bases line up with TRBD1. Sequencing input: blood. The clonotype was recovered from a woman aged 55-70 years with Graves' ophthalmopathy. CDR3 nucleotides: TGCGCCAGCAGTGGCTCCGGGACAGCTAACTATGGCTACACCTTC. It specifies CASSGSGTANYGYTF.